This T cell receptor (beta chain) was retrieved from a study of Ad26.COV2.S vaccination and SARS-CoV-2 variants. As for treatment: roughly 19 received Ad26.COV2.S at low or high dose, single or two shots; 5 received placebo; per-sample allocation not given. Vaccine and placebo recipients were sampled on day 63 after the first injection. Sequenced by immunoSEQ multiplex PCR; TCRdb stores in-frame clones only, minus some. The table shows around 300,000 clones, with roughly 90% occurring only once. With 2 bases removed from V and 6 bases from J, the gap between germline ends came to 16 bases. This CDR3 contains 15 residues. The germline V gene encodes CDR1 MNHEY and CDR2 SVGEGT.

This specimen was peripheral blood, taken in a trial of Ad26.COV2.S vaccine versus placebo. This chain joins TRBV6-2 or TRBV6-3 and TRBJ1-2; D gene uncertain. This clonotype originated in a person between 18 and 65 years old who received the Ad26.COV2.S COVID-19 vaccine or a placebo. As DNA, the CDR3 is TGTGCCAGCAGTTACGCAACACGTACAAGTAATGGCTACACCTTC. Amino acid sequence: CASSYATRTSNGYTF.